This T cell receptor (beta chain) was recorded in a study of T cell responses to AZD1222 COVID-19 vaccine. Sequencing was performed with immunoSEQ multiplex PCR; in TCRdb, only in-frame clones are kept and a portion is missing. The sample lists approximately 120,000 clones, 87% occurring once. Deletions cut 2 bases from V and 3 bases from J, with 6 bases between. This CDR3 spans 13 amino acids. Germline V gene data show CDR1 as ENHRY and CDR2 as SYGVKD. This chain connects TRBV10-3 to TRBJ2-3; D uncertain. The receptor was isolated from an adult in good health. The sample here was peripheral blood, taken on day 0 of AZD1222 vaccination. The CDR3 nucleotides read TGTGCCATCAGTGAGGAGAGGACAGATACGCAGTATTTT. Residues: CAISEERTDTQYF.